This T cell receptor beta chain emerged from a study of cytomegalovirus exposure and HLA in healthy donors (dated by TCRdb to about 2017). About the study as a whole: According to a later analysis, one platform produced both the 120 validation repertoires and the 666 repertoires of the first cohort. Besides the first cohort of under 700 subjects, a separate validation cohort made up of about 120 different subjects was used. The study aimed to test whether signatures of past pathogen exposure could be identified by cataloging public T cell receptors. To predict cytomegalovirus infection status, the study brought together high-throughput TCR immunosequencing, statistical association of individual TCRs with disease status, and machine learning.

The donors were included in the validation cohort of 130 or so subjects, a group kept apart from the roughly 700-subject first cohort. Overall results and qualifications from the work: In vitro tests confirmed that a few of the cytomegalovirus-associated TCR beta chains recognize cytomegalovirus antigens. Across donors, most TCR sequences were observed very rarely, whereas some public TCRs were present in many individuals. The classifier was reported to diagnose cytomegalovirus status with high specificity and sensitivity in both the original cohort and the validation cohort. The authors suggested that the approach could potentially be extended to other disease states and immunological phenotypes. In a later analysis, TCRs clustered in the first cohort were found to also tend to co-occur in the approximately 120 validation repertoires, with approximately 93% of cluster scores above 0. The validation cohort had no HLA typing available for a later analysis, so co-occurrence within that cohort was assessed over all 130 or so repertoires. A total of roughly 160 TCR beta chains were listed by the study as associated with cytomegalovirus.

V trim: 5 bases; J trim: 4 bases; unmatched bases: 8. Taken from the germline V gene, the CDR1 and CDR2 loops are MNHNS and SASEGT. From the cysteine up to the phenylalanine, the CDR3 has a length of 15 residues. Solely the CDR3 DNA is kept, with 45 bases framed from the first base. Concerning this clone itself: There is no known antigen for this receptor. The record has no base qualities; no much larger clone is one base away.

Library method: the immunoSEQ multiplex PCR assay. From the authors' description of their analysis: A statistical classification framework was built for diagnosing cytomegalovirus status from the catalog of TCR beta chain sequences. Not all clones reach the TCRdb copy of this immuneACCESS table, which keeps in-frame sequences only. Checked studies attribute under half of the gap to unresolved V genes and leave the rest unexplained. V and J calls and clone size are given by that table; D and trimming were obtained from the DNA. Within this sample are approximately 170,000 clones, with about 85% of them counted one time only. Roughly 15% of the sample lies in the top ten.

The TCR comes from a man between 18 and 35 years old in good health and CMV-seropositive. The V gene is TRBV6-1 and the J gene is TRBJ2-7, and TRBD2 aligns with 10 junction nucleotides. Sequenced sample: PBMCs. CDR3 reads: CASSRSASGRYEQYF. The nucleotide sequence is given as TGTGCCAGCAGTCGATCGGCTAGCGGGAGATACGAGCAGTACTTC.